Sequencing of this T cell receptor (beta chain) was carried out in a study of Ad26.COV2.S vaccination and SARS-CoV-2 variants. Study conclusions and caveats: Breadth and depth estimates from TCRs may understate total T cell responses.

The CDR3 covers 16 residues. V lost 5 bases to trimming and J lost 0 bases, with 13 bases between them. CDR1 and CDR2 (germline): SGHVS, FQNEAQ. Noted treatment: about 20 received Ad26.COV2.S at low or high dose, single or two shots; roughly five received placebo; per-sample allocation not given. On day 63 after the first injection, vaccine and placebo recipients gave samples. Regarding this clone: As yet, its antigen is unknown.

Generated by immunoSEQ multiplex PCR, the TCRdb table keeps only in-frame clones and is missing some. The sample has about 350,000 clones; about 89% are singletons. The sequenced sample was peripheral blood, obtained in a trial of Ad26.COV2.S vaccine versus placebo. The receptor comes from a person between 18 and 59 years old who received the Ad26.COV2.S COVID-19 vaccine or a placebo. The chain links TRBV7-8 to TRBJ1-4; no definite D call. CDR3 protein: CASSPYHPTTNEKLFF. As DNA, the CDR3 is TGTGCCAGCAGCCCCTACCACCCTACAACTAATGAAAAACTGTTTTTT.